The 4 T cell receptor beta chains presented below share a single source sample, sequenced in a study of T cell responses to AZD1222 COVID-19 vaccine. Produced via immunoSEQ multiplex PCR; TCRdb's table is partial and in-frame only. The sample contains 100,000 to 150,000 clones, about 86% of which appear only once. The starting material was peripheral blood, obtained on day 0 of AZD1222 vaccination. These receptor sequences come from an adult in good health.

The chain recombines TRBV6-2 or TRBV6-3 with TRBJ1-6; TRBD1 matches at 9 bases. The V gene end was trimmed by 4 bases and the J gene end by 8 bases; junction bases not matched to a gene: 9. This CDR3 is built from 16 residues. CDR1 MNHEY and CDR2 SVGEGT come from the germline V gene. The CDR3 is CASSSPGTGRDSPLHF. The CDR3 region has the DNA TGTGCCAGCAGTTCTCCCGGGACAGGGAGGGATTCACCCCTCCACTTT.

This clone was observed once. The CDR3: CASKGGYLTDTQYF. DNA for the CDR3: TGTGCCAGCAAGGGGGGCTATCTCACAGATACGCAGTATTTT. This chain connects TRBV19 to TRBJ2-3; D may be TRBD1 or TRBD2 (6 bases each). Germline CDR1 and CDR2: LNHDA and SQIVND (reference sequence). The CDR3 loop spans 14 amino acids. Deletions cut 9 bases from V and 2 bases from J, with 15 bases between.

Only one count was recorded for this clone. The chain joins TRBV7-6 to TRBJ1-5; D is uncertain. Looked up from germline, CDR1 is SGHVS and CDR2 is FNYEAQ. With 4 bases removed from V and 0 bases from J, the gap between germline ends came to 16 bases. The CDR3 length is 17 residues. CDR3 DNA: TGTGCCAGCAGCTCCGAAGTGAGTGTGTATAGCAATCAGCCCCAGCATTTT. Protein: CASSSEVSVYSNQPQHF.

J is TRBJ2-2 and V is TRBV5-1, with a tentative D call TRBD1 (5 bases). Per the germline V gene, CDR1 is SGHRS and CDR2 is YFSETQ. The V end was cut by 6 bases, the J end by 5 bases, with 20 bases between. This CDR3 region has 16 residues. CDR3 DNA: TGCGCCAGCACTACTTTTTTAGAGACAGTTACCGGGGAGCTGTTTTTT. Translated, it gives CASTTFLETVTGELFF.